These T cell receptor beta chains were read from a single sample in a study of T cell responses to AZD1222 COVID-19 vaccine. Libraries were prepared by immunoSEQ multiplex PCR; TCRdb keeps only in-frame clonotypes and omits some of them. The sample contains around 94,000 clones, 70% to 90% of which appear only once. The starting material was peripheral blood, obtained on day 0 of AZD1222 vaccination. The receptors shown here come from an adult in good health. Both conserved end residues are part of each CDR3. A D gene is named only where the DNA matches it firmly. Clone size is not always given. Where it is, it says once, few, many or a class for expanded clones.

d_call: .; clone_size: .; v_call: TRBV29-1; j_call: TRBJ2-2; cdr3_nt: TGCAGCGTCCAGGTGGTCCCCGGGGAGCTGTTTTTT; cdr3_aa: CSVQVVPGELFF
d_call: TRBD1; clone_size: .; v_call: TRBV3-1/TRBV3-2; j_call: TRBJ1-1; cdr3_nt: TGTGCCAGCAGTTCAGGGGGCGCGGGGAACACTGAAGCTTTCTTT; cdr3_aa: CASSSGGAGNTEAFF
d_call: TRBD2; clone_size: few; v_call: TRBV5-1; j_call: TRBJ2-7; cdr3_nt: TGCGCCAGCAGTCGGGTGCGGGGGGGGACCTACGAGCAGTACTTC; cdr3_aa: CASSRVRGGTYEQYF
d_call: TRBD2; clone_size: .; v_call: TRBV7-9; j_call: TRBJ2-3; cdr3_nt: TGTGCCAGCAGCTTAGCGAGCGGGGGGCATTTGGATACGCAGTATTTT; cdr3_aa: CASSLASGGHLDTQYF
d_call: .; clone_size: .; v_call: TRBV7-8; j_call: TRBJ1-1; cdr3_nt: TGTGCCAGCAGCGTCCGGGACCCGCGAAACACTGAAGCTTTCTTT; cdr3_aa: CASSVRDPRNTEAFF
d_call: .; clone_size: .; v_call: TRBV15; j_call: TRBJ2-5; cdr3_nt: TGTGCCACCAGCAGAGATCTAGTCCAACTTCAAGAGACCCAGTACTTC; cdr3_aa: CATSRDLVQLQETQYF
d_call: .; clone_size: .; v_call: TRBV12-3/TRBV12-4; j_call: TRBJ2-1; cdr3_nt: TGTGCCAGCAGTTTTAATGGAGGGGCGGATCGGTTCTTC; cdr3_aa: CASSFNGGADRFF
d_call: .; clone_size: .; v_call: TRBV7-2; j_call: TRBJ2-7; cdr3_nt: TGTGCCAGCAGCTTTCTATCTGGCAGCTCCTACGAGCAGTACTTC; cdr3_aa: CASSFLSGSSYEQYF
d_call: TRBD1; clone_size: .; v_call: TRBV29-1; j_call: TRBJ1-1; cdr3_nt: TGCAGCGTTGTAAAGGGGACAGGGAGGCCGGAAGCTTTCTTT; cdr3_aa: CSVVKGTGRPEAFF
d_call: .; clone_size: .; v_call: TRBV11-2; j_call: TRBJ1-5; cdr3_nt: TGTGCCAGCAGCTCCGACAGAGCCAATCAGCCCCAGCATTTT; cdr3_aa: CASSSDRANQPQHF
d_call: .; clone_size: .; v_call: TRBV21-1; j_call: TRBJ2-1; cdr3_nt: TGTGCCAGCAGCAAAGAGGATGACAGGGGCCTCGATGAGCAGTTCTTC; cdr3_aa: CASSKEDDRGLDEQFF
d_call: .; clone_size: .; v_call: TRBV6-6; j_call: TRBJ2-7; cdr3_nt: TGTGCCAGCAGTTACTCCGTAACCCGAAGCTACGAGCAGTACTTC; cdr3_aa: CASSYSVTRSYEQYF
d_call: .; clone_size: .; v_call: TRBV6-1; j_call: TRBJ1-4; cdr3_nt: TGTGCCAGCAGTGAAGGCTTGGCAACTAATGAAAAACTGTTTTTT; cdr3_aa: CASSEGLATNEKLFF
d_call: .; clone_size: .; v_call: TRBV3-1/TRBV3-2; j_call: TRBJ1-3; cdr3_nt: TGTGCCAGCAGCCAGGGGACTGGAAACACCATATATTTT; cdr3_aa: CASSQGTGNTIYF
d_call: .; clone_size: .; v_call: TRBV30; j_call: TRBJ1-2; cdr3_nt: TGTGCCTGGAGCGCCGATTGGGCCTATGGCTACACCTTC; cdr3_aa: CAWSADWAYGYTF
d_call: .; clone_size: .; v_call: TRBV19; j_call: TRBJ1-5; cdr3_nt: TGTGCCAGTAGTATCGAACAGGTTCAGCATTTT; cdr3_aa: CASSIEQVQHF
d_call: .; clone_size: .; v_call: TRBV7-3; j_call: TRBJ2-7; cdr3_nt: TGTGCCAGCAGCTTAACAGGGCCCTCCTACGAGCAGTACTTC; cdr3_aa: CASSLTGPSYEQYF
d_call: .; clone_size: .; v_call: TRBV19; j_call: TRBJ1-1; cdr3_nt: TGTGCCACGTCACGGGACACTGAAGCTTTCTTT; cdr3_aa: CATSRDTEAFF